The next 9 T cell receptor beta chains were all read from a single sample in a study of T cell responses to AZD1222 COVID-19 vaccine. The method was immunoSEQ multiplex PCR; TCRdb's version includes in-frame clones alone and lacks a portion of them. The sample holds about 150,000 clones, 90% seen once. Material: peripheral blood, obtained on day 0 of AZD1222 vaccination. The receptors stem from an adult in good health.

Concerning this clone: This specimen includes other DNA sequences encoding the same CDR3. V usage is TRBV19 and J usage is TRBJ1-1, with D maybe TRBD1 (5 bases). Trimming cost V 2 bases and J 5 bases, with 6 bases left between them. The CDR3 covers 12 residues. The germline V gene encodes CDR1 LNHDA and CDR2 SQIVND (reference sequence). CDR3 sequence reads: CASSIWGTEAFF. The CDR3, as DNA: TGTGCCAGTAGTATATGGGGGACTGAAGCTTTCTTT. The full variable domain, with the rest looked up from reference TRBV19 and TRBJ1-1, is DGGITQSPKYLFRKEGQNVTLSCEQNLNHDAMYWYRQDPGQGLRLIYYSQIVNDFQKGDIAEGYSVSREKKESFPLTVTSAQKNPTAFYLCASSIWGTEAFFGQGTRLTVV.

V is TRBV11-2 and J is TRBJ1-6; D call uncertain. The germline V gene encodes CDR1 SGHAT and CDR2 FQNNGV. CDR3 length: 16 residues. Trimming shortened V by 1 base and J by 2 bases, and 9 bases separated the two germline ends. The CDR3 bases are TGTGCCAGCAGCTTAGTACCGGCCCCCTATAATTCACCCCTCCACTTT. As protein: CASSLVPAPYNSPLHF.

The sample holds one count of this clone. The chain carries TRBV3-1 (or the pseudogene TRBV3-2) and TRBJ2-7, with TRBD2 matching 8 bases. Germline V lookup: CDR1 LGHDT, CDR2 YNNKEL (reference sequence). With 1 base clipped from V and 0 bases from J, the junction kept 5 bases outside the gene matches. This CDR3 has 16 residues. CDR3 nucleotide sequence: TGTGCCAGCAGCCAAGGGGACGGGACTAGCTCCTACGAGCAGTACTTC. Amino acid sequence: CASSQGDGTSSYEQYF.

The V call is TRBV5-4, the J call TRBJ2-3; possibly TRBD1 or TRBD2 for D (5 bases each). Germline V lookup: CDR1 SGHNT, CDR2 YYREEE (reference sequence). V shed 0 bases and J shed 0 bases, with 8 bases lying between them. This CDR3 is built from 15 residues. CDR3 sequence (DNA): TGTGCCAGCAGCTTGGGAGGGGTCAGCACAGATACGCAGTATTTT. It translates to CASSLGGVSTDTQYF.

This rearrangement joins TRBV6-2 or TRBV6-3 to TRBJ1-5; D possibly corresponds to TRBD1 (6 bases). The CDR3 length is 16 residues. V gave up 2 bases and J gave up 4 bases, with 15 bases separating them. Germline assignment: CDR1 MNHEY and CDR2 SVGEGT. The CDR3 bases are TGTGCCAGCAGTTACGACGGGGGCGCGGGGAATCAGCCCCAGCATTTT. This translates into CASSYDGGAGNQPQHF.

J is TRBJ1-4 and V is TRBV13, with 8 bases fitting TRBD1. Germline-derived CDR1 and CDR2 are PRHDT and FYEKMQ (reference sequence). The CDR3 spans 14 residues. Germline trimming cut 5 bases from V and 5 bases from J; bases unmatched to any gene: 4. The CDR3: CASSRDRGNEKLFF. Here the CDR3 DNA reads TGTGCCAGCAGCCGAGACAGGGGAAATGAAAAACTGTTTTTT.

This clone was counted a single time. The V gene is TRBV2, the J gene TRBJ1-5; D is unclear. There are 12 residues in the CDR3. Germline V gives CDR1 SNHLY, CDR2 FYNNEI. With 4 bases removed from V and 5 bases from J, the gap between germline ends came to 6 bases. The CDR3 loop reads CASSGEYQPQHF. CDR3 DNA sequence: TGTGCCAGCAGTGGTGAATATCAGCCCCAGCATTTT.

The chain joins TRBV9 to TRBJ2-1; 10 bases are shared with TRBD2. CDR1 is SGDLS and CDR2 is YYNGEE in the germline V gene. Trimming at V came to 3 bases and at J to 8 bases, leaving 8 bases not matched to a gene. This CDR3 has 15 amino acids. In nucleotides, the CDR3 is TGTGCCAGCAGCGCCCTACTAGCGGGAATGGATGAGCAGTTCTTC. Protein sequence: CASSALLAGMDEQFF.

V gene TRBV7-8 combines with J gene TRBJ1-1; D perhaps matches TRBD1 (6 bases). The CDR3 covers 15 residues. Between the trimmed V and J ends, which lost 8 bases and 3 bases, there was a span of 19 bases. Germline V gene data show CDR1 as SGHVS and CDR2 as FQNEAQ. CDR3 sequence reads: CASSIRGKGDTEAFF. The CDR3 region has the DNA TGTGCCAGCTCCATTAGGGGGAAGGGTGACACTGAAGCTTTCTTT.